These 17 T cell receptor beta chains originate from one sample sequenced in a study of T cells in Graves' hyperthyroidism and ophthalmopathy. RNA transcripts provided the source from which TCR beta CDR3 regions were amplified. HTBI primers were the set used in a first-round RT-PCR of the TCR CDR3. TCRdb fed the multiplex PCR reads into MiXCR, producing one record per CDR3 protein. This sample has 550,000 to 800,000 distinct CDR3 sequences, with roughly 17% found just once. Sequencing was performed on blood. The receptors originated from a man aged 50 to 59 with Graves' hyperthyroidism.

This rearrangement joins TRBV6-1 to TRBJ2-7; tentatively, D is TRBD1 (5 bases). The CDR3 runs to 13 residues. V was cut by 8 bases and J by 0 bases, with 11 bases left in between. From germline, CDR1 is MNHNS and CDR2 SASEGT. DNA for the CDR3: TGTGCCAGCGCAGGGCTAGACTCCTACGAGCAGTACTTC. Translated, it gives CASAGLDSYEQYF.

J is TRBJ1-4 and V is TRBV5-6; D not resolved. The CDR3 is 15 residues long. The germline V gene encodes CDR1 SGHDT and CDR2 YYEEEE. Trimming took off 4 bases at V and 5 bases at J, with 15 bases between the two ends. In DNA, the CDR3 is TGTGCCAGCAGCGCTAAGGACGGACTGAATGAAAAACTGTTTTTT. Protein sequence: CASSAKDGLNEKLFF.

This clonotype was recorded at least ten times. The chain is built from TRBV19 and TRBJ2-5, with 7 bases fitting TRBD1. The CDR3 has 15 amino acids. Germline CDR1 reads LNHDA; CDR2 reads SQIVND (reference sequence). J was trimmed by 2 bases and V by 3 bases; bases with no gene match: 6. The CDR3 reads CASSMGQGEQETQYF. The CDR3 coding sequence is TGTGCCAGTAGTATGGGTCAGGGGGAGCAAGAGACCCAGTACTTC.

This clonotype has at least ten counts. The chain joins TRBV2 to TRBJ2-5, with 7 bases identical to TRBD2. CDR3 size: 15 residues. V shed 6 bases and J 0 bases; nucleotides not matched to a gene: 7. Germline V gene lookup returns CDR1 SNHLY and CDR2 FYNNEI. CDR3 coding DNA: TGTGCCAGCAGCGCCGACGGGGGGTACCAAGAGACCCAGTACTTC. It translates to CASSADGGYQETQYF.

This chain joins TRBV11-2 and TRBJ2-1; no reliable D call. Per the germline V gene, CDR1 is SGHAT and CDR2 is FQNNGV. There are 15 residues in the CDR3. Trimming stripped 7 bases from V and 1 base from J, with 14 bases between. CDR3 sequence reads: CASNPDPASYNEQFF. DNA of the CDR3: TGTGCCAGCAACCCGGACCCTGCGTCCTACAATGAGCAGTTCTTC.

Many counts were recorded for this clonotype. The CDR3 sequence is CATSDIGRGSKEKETQYF. CDR3 in DNA: TGTGCCACCAGTGACATAGGGCGGGGAAGCAAGGAGAAGGAGACCCAGTACTTC. The V gene is TRBV24-1, the J gene TRBJ2-5; TRBD2 might be the D (6 bases). This CDR3 is 18 amino acids long. Trimming left V 4 bases short and J 5 bases short, with 25 bases between. Germline CDR1 KGHDR, CDR2 SFDVKD.

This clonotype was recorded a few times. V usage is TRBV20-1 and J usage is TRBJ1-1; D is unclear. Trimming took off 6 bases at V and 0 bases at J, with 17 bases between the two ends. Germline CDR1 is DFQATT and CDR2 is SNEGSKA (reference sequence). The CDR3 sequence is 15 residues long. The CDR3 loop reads CSAVEPGFVNTEAFF. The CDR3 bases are TGCAGTGCAGTGGAACCGGGTTTTGTGAACACTGAAGCTTTCTTT.

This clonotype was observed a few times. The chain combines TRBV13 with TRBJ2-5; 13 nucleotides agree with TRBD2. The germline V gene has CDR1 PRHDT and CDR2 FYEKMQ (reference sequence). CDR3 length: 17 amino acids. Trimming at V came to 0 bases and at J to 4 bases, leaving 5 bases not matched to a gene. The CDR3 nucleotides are TGTGCCAGCAGCTTAGGAACGACTAGCGGGAGGCCAGAGACCCAGTACTTC. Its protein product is CASSLGTTSGRPETQYF.

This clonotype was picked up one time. The CDR3 protein is CASSTLPRYPYNEQFF. The CDR3 region has the DNA TGTGCCAGTAGTACCTTACCCAGGTACCCCTACAATGAGCAGTTCTTC. The rearrangement uses TRBV19 and TRBJ2-1; no clear D gene. Germline V gene data show CDR1 as LNHDA and CDR2 as SQIVND (reference sequence). The CDR3 contains 16 residues. V was clipped by 4 bases and J by 2 bases, with 15 bases between them. Based on the CDR3 plus reference TRBV19 and TRBJ2-1, the full variable domain is DGGITQSPKYLFRKEGQNVTLSCEQNLNHDAMYWYRQDPGQGLRLIYYSQIVNDFQKGDIAEGYSVSREKKESFPLTVTSAQKNPTAFYLCASSTLPRYPYNEQFFGPGTRLTVL.

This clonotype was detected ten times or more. In nucleotides, the CDR3 is TGTGCCAGCAGTTACGACAGGGCCGGGGGACAGCCCCAGCATTTT. This sequence encodes CASSYDRAGGQPQHF. The chain combines TRBV6-2 or TRBV6-3 with TRBJ1-5; 7 nucleotides line up with TRBD1. Germline V gene lookup returns CDR1 MNHEY and CDR2 SVGEGT. Trimming at V came to 2 bases and at J to 7 bases, leaving 8 bases not matched to a gene. The CDR3 totals 15 residues.

Here the CDR3 reads CASSDSGQGDEQYF. Written as DNA, the CDR3 is TGCGCCAGCAGTGATTCGGGACAGGGCGACGAGCAGTACTTC. The chain recombines TRBV10-1 with TRBJ2-7, with 9 bases matching TRBD1. The CDR3 sequence is 14 residues long. Germline values: CDR1 WNHNN, CDR2 SYGVQD (reference sequence). The V and J ends lost 3 bases and 5 bases, in that order; junction bases with no gene match: 5.

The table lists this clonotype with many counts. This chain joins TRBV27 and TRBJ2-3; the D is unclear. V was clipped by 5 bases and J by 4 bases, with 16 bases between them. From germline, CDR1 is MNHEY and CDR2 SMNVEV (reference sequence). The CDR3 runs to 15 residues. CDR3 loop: CASSIPDRFPDTQYF. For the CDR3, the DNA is TGTGCCAGCAGTATTCCGGATCGCTTCCCAGATACGCAGTATTTT.

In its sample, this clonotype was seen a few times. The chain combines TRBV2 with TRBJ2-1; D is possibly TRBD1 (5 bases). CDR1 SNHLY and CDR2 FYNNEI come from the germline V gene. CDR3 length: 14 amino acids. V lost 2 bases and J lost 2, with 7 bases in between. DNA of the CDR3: TGTGCCAGCAGTGAACAGGGTCCCTACAATGAGCAGTTCTTC. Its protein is CASSEQGPYNEQFF.

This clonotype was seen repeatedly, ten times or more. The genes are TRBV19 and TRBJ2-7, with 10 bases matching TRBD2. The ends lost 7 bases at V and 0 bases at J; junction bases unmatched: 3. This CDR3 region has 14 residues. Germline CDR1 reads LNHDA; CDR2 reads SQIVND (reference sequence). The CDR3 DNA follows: TGTGCCAGTAAGAGGACTAGCGGCTCCTACGAGCAGTACTTC. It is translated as CASKRTSGSYEQYF.

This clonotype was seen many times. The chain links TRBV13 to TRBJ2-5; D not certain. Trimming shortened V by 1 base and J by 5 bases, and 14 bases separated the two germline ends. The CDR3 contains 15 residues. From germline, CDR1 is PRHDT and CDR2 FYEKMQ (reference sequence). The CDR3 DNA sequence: TGTGCCAGCAGCTTAGAGACGTATCAAGGGGAGACCCAGTACTTC. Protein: CASSLETYQGETQYF.

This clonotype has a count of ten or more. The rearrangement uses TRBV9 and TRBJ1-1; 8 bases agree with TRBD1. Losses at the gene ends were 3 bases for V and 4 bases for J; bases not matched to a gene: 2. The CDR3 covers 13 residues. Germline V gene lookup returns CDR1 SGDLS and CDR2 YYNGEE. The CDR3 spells CASSATGVTEAFF. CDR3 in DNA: TGTGCCAGCAGCGCGACAGGGGTCACTGAAGCTTTCTTT. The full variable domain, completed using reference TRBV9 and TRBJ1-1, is DSGVTQTPKHLITATGQRVTLRCSPRSGDLSVYWYQQSLDQGLQFLIQYYNGEERAKGNILERFSAQQFPDLHSELNLSSLELGDSALYFCASSATGVTEAFFGQGTRLTVV.

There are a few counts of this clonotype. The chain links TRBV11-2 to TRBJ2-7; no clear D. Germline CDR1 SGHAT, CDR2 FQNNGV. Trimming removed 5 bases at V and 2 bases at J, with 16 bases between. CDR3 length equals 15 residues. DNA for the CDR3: TGTGCCAGCAGCAATTTAAGGGTTAGGCCCTACGAGCAGTACTTC. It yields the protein CASSNLRVRPYEQYF.